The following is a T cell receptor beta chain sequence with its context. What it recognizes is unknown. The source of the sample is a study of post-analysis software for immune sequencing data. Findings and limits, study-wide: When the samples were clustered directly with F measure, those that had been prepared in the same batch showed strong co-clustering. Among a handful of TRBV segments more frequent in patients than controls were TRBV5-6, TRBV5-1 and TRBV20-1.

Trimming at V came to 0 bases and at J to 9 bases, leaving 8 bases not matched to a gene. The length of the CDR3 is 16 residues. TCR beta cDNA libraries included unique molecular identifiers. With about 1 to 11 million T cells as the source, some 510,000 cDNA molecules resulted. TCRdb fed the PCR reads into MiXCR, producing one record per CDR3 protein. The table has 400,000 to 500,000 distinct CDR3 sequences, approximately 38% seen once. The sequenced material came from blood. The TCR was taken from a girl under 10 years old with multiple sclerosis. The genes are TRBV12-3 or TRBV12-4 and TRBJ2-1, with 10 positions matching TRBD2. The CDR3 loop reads CASSLASGRALFEQFF. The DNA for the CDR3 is TGTGCCAGCAGTTTAGCGAGCGGGAGGGCCTTATTTGAGCAGTTCTTC.